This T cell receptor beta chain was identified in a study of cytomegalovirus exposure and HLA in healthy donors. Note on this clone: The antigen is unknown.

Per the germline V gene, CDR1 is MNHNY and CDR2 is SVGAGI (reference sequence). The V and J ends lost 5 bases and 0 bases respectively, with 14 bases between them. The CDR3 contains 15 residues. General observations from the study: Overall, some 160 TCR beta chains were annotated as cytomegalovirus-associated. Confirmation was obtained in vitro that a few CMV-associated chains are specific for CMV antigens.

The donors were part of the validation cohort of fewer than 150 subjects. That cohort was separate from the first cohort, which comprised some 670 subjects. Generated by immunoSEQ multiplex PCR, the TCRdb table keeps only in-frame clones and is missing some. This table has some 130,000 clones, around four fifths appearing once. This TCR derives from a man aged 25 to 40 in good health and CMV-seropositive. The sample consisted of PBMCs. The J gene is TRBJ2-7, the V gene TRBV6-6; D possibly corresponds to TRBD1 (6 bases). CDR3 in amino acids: CASSTGTVSSYEQYF. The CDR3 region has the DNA TGTGCCAGCAGTACAGGGACCGTTAGCTCCTACGAGCAGTACTTC.